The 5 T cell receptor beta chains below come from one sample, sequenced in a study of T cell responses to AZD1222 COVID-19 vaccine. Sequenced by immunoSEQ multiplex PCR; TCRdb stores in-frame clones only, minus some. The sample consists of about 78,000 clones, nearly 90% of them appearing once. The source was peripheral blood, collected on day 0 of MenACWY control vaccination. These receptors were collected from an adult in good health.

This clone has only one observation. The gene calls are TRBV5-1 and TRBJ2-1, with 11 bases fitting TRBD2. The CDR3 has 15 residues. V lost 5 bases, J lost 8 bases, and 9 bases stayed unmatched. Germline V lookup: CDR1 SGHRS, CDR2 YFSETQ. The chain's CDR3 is CASRYSGGAMYEQFF. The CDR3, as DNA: TGCGCCAGCAGATATAGCGGGGGGGCCATGTATGAGCAGTTCTTC.

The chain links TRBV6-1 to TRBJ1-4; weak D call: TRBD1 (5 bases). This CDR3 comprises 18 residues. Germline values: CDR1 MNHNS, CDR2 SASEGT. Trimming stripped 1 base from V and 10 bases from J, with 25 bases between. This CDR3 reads CASSEGDRGGGSLGKLFF. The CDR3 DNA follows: TGTGCCAGCAGTGAAGGTGACCGGGGCGGAGGGAGTTTGGGAAAACTGTTTTTT.

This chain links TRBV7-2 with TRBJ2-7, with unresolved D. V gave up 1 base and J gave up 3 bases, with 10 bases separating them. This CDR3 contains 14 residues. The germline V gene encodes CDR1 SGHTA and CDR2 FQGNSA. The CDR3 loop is CASSLGPAYYEQYF. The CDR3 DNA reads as TGTGCCAGCAGCTTAGGGCCGGCGTACTACGAGCAGTACTTC.

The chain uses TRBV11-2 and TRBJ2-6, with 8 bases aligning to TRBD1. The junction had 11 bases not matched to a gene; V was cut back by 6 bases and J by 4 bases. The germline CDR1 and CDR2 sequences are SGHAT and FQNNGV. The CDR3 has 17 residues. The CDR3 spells CASRLGRGRGGANVLTF. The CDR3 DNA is TGTGCCAGCAGGCTGGGCAGGGGGCGAGGAGGGGCCAACGTCCTGACTTTC.

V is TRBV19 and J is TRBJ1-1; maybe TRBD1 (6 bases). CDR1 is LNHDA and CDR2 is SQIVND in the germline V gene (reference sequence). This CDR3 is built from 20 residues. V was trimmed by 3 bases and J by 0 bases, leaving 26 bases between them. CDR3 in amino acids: CASSIWIRQATPSMNTEAFF. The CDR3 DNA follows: TGTGCCAGTAGTATTTGGATCCGACAGGCAACCCCCAGTATGAACACTGAAGCTTTCTTT.